These 23 T cell receptor beta chains share one sample of origin, sequenced in a study of beta chain features in type 1 diabetes (dated by TCRdb to 2017 to 2018). The library was built by means of the immunoSEQ multiplex PCR assay. The entire isolated RNA was reverse transcribed using the High Capacity cDNA Reverse Transcription Kit, and thus expressed TCRB transcripts were sequenced. Not all clones reach the TCRdb copy of this immuneACCESS table, which keeps in-frame sequences only. Checked studies attribute under half of the gap to unresolved V genes and leave the rest unexplained. The sample profile shows over 150,000 clones; 8% to 8.5% of them were found once. The top ten clonotypes cover 0.45% to 0.55% of the sample. These TCRs are of unknown antigen specificity. Study-wide findings and limitations: Type 1 diabetes patients showed a moderate but significant shortening of TCRB CDR3 length in all four CD4+ subsets.

Sequenced: central memory CD4+ T cells from blood. These receptors all come from a young woman with type 1 diabetes.

The chain employs TRBV7-9 and TRBJ2-1; 10 bases line up with TRBD1. The V segment lost 5 bases and the J segment 8 bases; nucleotides outside the gene matches: 12. CDR3 size: 16 residues. Germline values: CDR1 SEHNR, CDR2 FQNEAQ (reference sequence). In DNA, the CDR3 is TGTGCCAGCAGCCTCGGGACAGGGGTTACGGGGCATGAGCAGTTCTTC. It is translated as CASSLGTGVTGHEQFF.

This clone was detected only a few times. The rearrangement uses TRBV6-5 and TRBJ1-2, with a possible D match to TRBD1 (5 bases). The CDR3 spans 14 residues. Germline V gives CDR1 MNHEY, CDR2 SVGAGI. Between the trimmed V and J ends, which lost 0 bases and 2 bases, there was a span of 7 bases. The CDR3 DNA follows: TGTGCCAGCAGTTACTCCAAGGGGAACTATGGCTACACCTTC. Translation gives CASSYSKGNYGYTF.

The CDR3 is CASSTGQGENTEAFF. The CDR3 bases are TGCGCCAGCAGCACCGGACAGGGGGAGAACACTGAAGCTTTCTTT. The rearrangement uses TRBV5-1 and TRBJ1-1, with TRBD1 identical over 10 bases. Germline V gives CDR1 SGHRS, CDR2 YFSETQ. J lost 1 base, V lost 4 bases, and 4 bases had no gene match. The CDR3 loop spans 15 amino acids.

This clone has a handful of counts. V usage is TRBV5-1 and J usage is TRBJ1-1, with 7 bases fitting TRBD1. This CDR3 contains 16 residues. The germline V gene encodes CDR1 SGHRS and CDR2 YFSETQ. After removal of 5 bases from V and 2 bases from J, the junction contained 12 bases not matched to a gene. The CDR3 DNA follows: TGCGCCAGCAGACCACAGACAGGGACAGTAAACACTGAAGCTTTCTTT. Amino acids: CASRPQTGTVNTEAFF. The whole variable domain, filled in from reference TRBV5-1 and TRBJ1-1, reads KAGVTQTPRYLIKTRGQQVTLSCSPISGHRSVSWYQQTPGQGLQFLFEYFSETQRNKGNFPGRFSGRQFSNSRSEMNVSTLELGDSALYLCASRPQTGTVNTEAFFGQGTRLTVV.

This sequence joins TRBV5-8 and TRBJ2-3; D is uncertain. Germline assignment: CDR1 SGHTS and CDR2 YDEGEE. There are 14 residues in the CDR3. The V and J ends lost 0 bases and 2 bases respectively, with 7 bases between them. The CDR3 protein is CASSLGSYTDTQYF. The CDR3, as DNA: TGTGCCAGCAGCTTGGGTAGCTACACAGATACGCAGTATTTT.

The table lists this clone with a few counts. The chain's CDR3 is CASRPPAGAANTGELFF. CDR3 nucleotides: TGTGCCAGCAGACCCCCCGCGGGAGCGGCGAACACCGGGGAGCTGTTTTTT. This chain joins TRBV28 and TRBJ2-2; 7 positions match TRBD2. Germline V gene lookup returns CDR1 MDHEN and CDR2 SYDVKM. The CDR3 is 17 amino acids. With V trimmed by 6 bases and J by 0 bases, 10 bases remained unmatched.

This clone was counted only a few times. This rearrangement joins TRBV6-1 to TRBJ2-7, with D perhaps TRBD1 (6 bases). The CDR3 contains 14 residues. V shed 8 bases and J shed 3 bases, with 17 bases lying between them. Germline V gene data show CDR1 as MNHNS and CDR2 as SASEGT. CDR3 bases: TGTGCCAGCGTCCCGGGACACGACTTCTACGAGCAGTACTTC. Residues: CASVPGHDFYEQYF.

The chain couples TRBV6-6 to TRBJ1-2; TRBD1 matches at 9 bases. J was trimmed by 6 bases and V by 5 bases; bases with no gene match: 1. The CDR3 contains 12 residues. Germline values: CDR1 MNHNY, CDR2 SVGAGI (reference sequence). The CDR3 reads CASSGTGNGYTF. As DNA, the CDR3 is TGTGCCAGCAGTGGGACAGGGAATGGCTACACCTTC.

This clone was counted between two and nine times. The chain couples TRBV7-3 to TRBJ2-1; D is unclear. The CDR3 consists of 15 residues. In germline, CDR1 is SGHTA, CDR2 FQGTGA. Trimming left V 5 bases short and J 0 bases short, with 11 bases between. The CDR3: CASSPRKSSYNEQFF. In nucleotides, the CDR3 is TGTGCCAGCAGCCCGAGGAAGAGCTCCTACAATGAGCAGTTCTTC.

The chain joins TRBV18 to TRBJ2-3, with 7 bases lining up with TRBD2. This CDR3 has 12 residues. Trimming removed 3 bases from V and 8 bases from J; junction bases left unmatched: 2. Germline CDR1 is KGHSH and CDR2 is LQKENI. The CDR3 spells CASSPPGGTQYF. In DNA, the CDR3 is TGTGCCAGCTCACCTCCGGGGGGTACGCAGTATTTT.

This clone appeared a few times. The J gene is TRBJ2-5, the V gene TRBV7-3; D gene uncertain. Deletions cut 2 bases from V and 5 bases from J, with 6 bases between. CDR1 is SGHTA and CDR2 is FQGTGA in the germline V gene. The CDR3 runs to 12 residues. CDR3 loop: CASSLHGETQYF. The CDR3 DNA follows: TGTGCCAGCAGCTTACATGGCGAGACCCAGTACTTC.

The chain carries TRBV5-1 and TRBJ2-4, with D perhaps TRBD1 (6 bases). V gave up 2 bases and J gave up 1 base, with 10 bases separating them. The CDR3 has 15 residues. Germline assignment: CDR1 SGHRS and CDR2 YFSETQ. CDR3 bases: TGCGCCAGCAGCTTAACCCAGGGGGCCAAAAACATTCAGTACTTC. This translates into CASSLTQGAKNIQYF.

V and J are TRBV9 and TRBJ2-3, with TRBD1 matching over 11 bases. With 4 bases clipped from V and 6 bases from J, the junction kept 7 bases outside the gene matches. The CDR3 runs 15 residues. Germline CDR1 reads SGDLS; CDR2 reads YYNGEE. CDR3 DNA sequence: TGTGCCAGCAGCCTTCGGACAGGGGGCCTCGATACGCAGTATTTT. The encoded protein is CASSLRTGGLDTQYF.

This clone was recorded many times. CDR3 sequence reads: CATSRVQGNEQFF. In DNA form, the CDR3 reads TGTGCCACCAGCAGGGTCCAGGGCAATGAGCAGTTCTTC. The chain has TRBV15 and TRBJ2-1, with a weak D call TRBD1 (5 bases). Germline V gives CDR1 LNHNV, CDR2 YYDKDF (reference sequence). V dropped 3 bases and J dropped 6 bases, with 9 bases sitting between them. The CDR3 has 13 amino acids.

For the CDR3, the DNA is TGTGCCAGCGCCGAAGGGGGCACAGAGACCCAGTACTTC. Translating it yields CASAEGGTETQYF. The chain uses TRBV6-6 and TRBJ2-5; TRBD1 matches at 7 bases. J lost 4 bases, V lost 8 bases, and 7 bases had no gene match. Germline V gene data show CDR1 as MNHNY and CDR2 as SVGAGI (reference sequence). This CDR3 has 13 residues.

This clone turned up a few times. This chain uses TRBV7-2 with TRBJ2-7, with 13 bases that match TRBD2. The CDR3 loop spans 15 amino acids. Trimming at V came to 5 bases and at J to 5 bases, leaving 6 bases not matched to a gene. CDR1 is SGHTA, CDR2 FQGNSA, per germline. The CDR3 reads CASSTGLAGMDEQYF. DNA of the CDR3: TGTGCCAGCAGCACGGGACTAGCGGGGATGGACGAGCAGTACTTC.

The genes are TRBV30 and TRBJ1-3; 7 bases are shared with TRBD1. This CDR3 is built from 15 residues. Germline V gene data show CDR1 as GTSNPN and CDR2 as SVGIG (reference sequence). V dropped 4 bases and J dropped 2; count of bases not matched to a gene: 8. CDR3 protein: CAWISNDRAGNTIYF. CDR3 coding DNA: TGTGCCTGGATCTCTAACGACAGGGCTGGAAACACCATATATTTT. The full variable domain, in which reference TRBV30 and TRBJ1-3 provide the parts outside the CDR3, is SQTIHQWPATLVQPVGSPLSLECTVEGTSNPNLYWYRQAAGRGLQLLFYSVGIGQISSEVPQNLSASRPQDRQFILSSKKLLLSDSGFYLCAWISNDRAGNTIYFGEGSWLTVV.

This clone was observed a few times. This chain connects TRBV5-1 to TRBJ1-3; 8 bases fit TRBD1. This CDR3 is built from 15 residues. V shed 4 bases, J shed 4 bases, and the junction held 7 bases outside the gene matches. The germline CDR1 and CDR2 sequences are SGHRS and YFSETQ. DNA of the CDR3: TGCGCCAGCAGCGACCGGACAGGGCGCGGAAACACCATATATTTT. Residues: CASSDRTGRGNTIYF.

This clone was counted between two and nine times. The genes are TRBV18 and TRBJ1-6; possibly TRBD1 for D (6 bases). This CDR3 spans 17 amino acids. V dropped 4 bases and J dropped 10 bases, with 23 bases sitting between them. Germline values: CDR1 KGHSH, CDR2 LQKENI. This CDR3 is CASSLGGVNTFRSPLHF. In DNA, the CDR3 is TGTGCCAGCTCACTTGGGGGCGTGAATACTTTTCGATCACCCCTCCACTTT.

The gene calls are TRBV6-5 and TRBJ2-2; TRBD2 agrees at 13 bases. After removal of 6 bases from V and 9 bases from J, the junction contained 7 bases not matched to a gene. CDR1 and CDR2 (germline): MNHEY, SVGAGI. The CDR3 contains 15 residues. This chain's CDR3 is CASSRTSGSGRELFF. The CDR3 DNA follows: TGTGCCAGCAGCCGGACTAGCGGGAGTGGCCGGGAGCTGTTTTTT.

This clone was recorded a few times. The chain joins TRBV18 to TRBJ2-7; 7 bases line up with TRBD1. Germline lookup yields CDR1 KGHSH and CDR2 LQKENI. The CDR3 is 15 amino acids. V gave up 2 bases and J gave up 2 bases; unmatched junction bases: 6. This chain's CDR3 is CASSPKLGTAYEQYF. CDR3 DNA sequence: TGTGCCAGCTCACCAAAATTGGGGACAGCCTACGAGCAGTACTTC.

The chain uses TRBV19 and TRBJ2-2, with 9 positions matching TRBD2. Germline loops: CDR1 LNHDA, CDR2 SQIVND (reference sequence). Unmatched junction bases numbered 9, after V lost 4 bases and J lost 6 bases. The CDR3 spans 16 residues. The CDR3 reads CASSRPSGVGPGELFF. DNA of the CDR3: TGTGCCAGTAGTAGGCCTAGCGGGGTCGGTCCCGGGGAGCTGTTTTTT.

The rearrangement uses TRBV7-6 and TRBJ2-1, with 12 bases aligning to TRBD2. The CDR3 contains 16 residues. Germline V gene sequence: CDR1 SGHVS, CDR2 FNYEAQ. Unmatched junction bases numbered 7, after V lost 0 bases and J lost 10 bases. The chain's CDR3 is CASSLAGLAGIGEQFF. The CDR3, as DNA: TGTGCCAGCAGCTTAGCGGGACTAGCGGGCATAGGGGAGCAGTTCTTC.